This TCR beta chain was identified in a study of T cells in Graves' hyperthyroidism and ophthalmopathy. RNA transcripts served as the template for amplifying TCR beta CDR3 regions. Primed by the HTBI set, a first-round RT-PCR was run on the TCR CDR3. One entry per CDR3 protein, called by TCRdb with MiXCR from the multiplex PCR reads. Of roughly 550,000 distinct CDR3 sequences in the sample, approximately 16% were seen once. Input material: blood. This receptor was identified in a woman aged 30 to 39 with Graves' ophthalmopathy.

Here the CDR3 DNA reads TGTGCCAGCAGCTTAGATCCCGGGACCTACAATGAGCAGTTCTTC. Amino acids: CASSLDPGTYNEQFF. J is TRBJ2-1 and V is TRBV11-2; possibly TRBD2 for D (5 bases). Deletions cut 0 bases from V and 2 bases from J, with 8 bases between. Germline V lookup: CDR1 SGHAT, CDR2 FQNNGV. CDR3 size: 15 residues.